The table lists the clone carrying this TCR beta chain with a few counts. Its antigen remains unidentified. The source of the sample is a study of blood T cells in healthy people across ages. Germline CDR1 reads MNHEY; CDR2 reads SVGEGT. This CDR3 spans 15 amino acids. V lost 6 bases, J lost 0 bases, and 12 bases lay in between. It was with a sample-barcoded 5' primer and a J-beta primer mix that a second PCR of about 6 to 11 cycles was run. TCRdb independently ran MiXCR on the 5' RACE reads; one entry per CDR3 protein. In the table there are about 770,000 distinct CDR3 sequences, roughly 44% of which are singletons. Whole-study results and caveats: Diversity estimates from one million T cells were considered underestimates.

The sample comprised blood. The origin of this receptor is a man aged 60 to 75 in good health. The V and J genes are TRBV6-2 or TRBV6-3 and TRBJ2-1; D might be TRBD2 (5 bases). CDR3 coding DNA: TGTGCCAGCAGGGGAGACTTGAGCTCCTACAATGAGCAGTTCTTC. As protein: CASRGDLSSYNEQFF.